This TCR beta chain was captured in a study of T cell responses to AZD1222 COVID-19 vaccine (dated by TCRdb to the early 2020s). About the investigation overall: AZD1222 recipients whose second dose came at about 4 weeks and those whose second dose came at about 12 weeks were combined into one group, since spike-specific TCR depth and breadth did not differ between the two schedules. TCR sequencing was performed for some 250 trial participants, of whom 200 to 220 were given two doses of AZD1222 and some 26 were given two doses of MenACWY control vaccine. Trial participants were enrolled by age into 18-55, 56-69 and 70-plus year subgroups, with roughly 160, 29 and 62 TCR-sequenced participants respectively. Summary of the overall study and its limitations: No day 14 peak-response samples were available, so repertoires were characterized only after the peak T cell response. Conclusions about previously exposed vaccinees are limited because only six or seven AZD1222 recipients were SARS-CoV-2 seropositive at baseline. The 56-69-year group was small, and its depth increase did not reach significance, likely because of low power. After two AZD1222 doses, both the breadth and the depth of spike-specific TCRs were significantly higher than at day 0 and than in MenACWY recipients. Participants were mostly white British and included more females than males, and it was suggested by the authors that clonal diversity may have been underestimated. Reportedly, almost half of the unique spike-specific TCRs recognized epitopes lying outside the regions that are mutated in the B.1.351 and B.1.1.7 variants. The whole spike protein was spanned by vaccine-associated CD4 TCRs, and dominant responses were seen in regions 160-218 and 743-854.

Reading the label with the study, this specimen's time point is: baseline before first vaccination. Samples from vaccinated people were obtained from the UK trials COV001 and COV002, which included a single-blind randomized controlled phase 2/3 trial of AZD1222 (ChAdOx1 nCoV-19) in healthy adults. For TCRbeta chain sequencing, PBMC samples from trial participants were taken at day 0 and at day 28 after the second dose. The CDR3 regions of human TCRbeta chains were analyzed by immunosequencing. As for the authors' bioinformatics: TCRs in the repertoires were matched against a reference library of SARS-CoV-2-specific TCRs that had been generated with the MIRA antigen-specificity platform. Breadth was defined as the fraction of unique TCRs that were SARS-CoV-2-associated, and depth was defined as the fraction of total T cells that were SARS-CoV-2-associated. Each spike-specific TCR was assigned to its reactive spike region and to a CD4 or CD8 class using the MIRA data. Log10-transformed breadth and depth values were compared by one-way ANOVA with Sidak's multiple comparisons tests. The immuneACCESS repertoire file appears here via TCRdb, limited to in-frame rearrangements. These files lack a portion of the clones; in checked studies, under half of the deficit traces to unresolved V genes, and the cause of the others is not known. V, J and clone size are taken as reported in that table, and D and trimming were inferred from the DNA itself. The sample records 100,000 to 150,000 clones, 88% of which are singletons. Under 4.5% of the sample comes from the top ten.

Concerning this clone: This receptor's antigen is unknown. Per-base quality was not reported, and no clone a single base away is much larger than it.

The germline V gene supplies CDR1 MDHEN and CDR2 SYDVKM. From its cysteine to its phenylalanine, the CDR3 spans 15 amino acids. Only the CDR3 DNA is retained, 45 bases long and in frame from the first base. V loses 3 bases, J loses 5 bases, and the germline ends lie 11 bases apart. The specimen comprised peripheral blood, sampled on day 0 of AZD1222 vaccination. The source of this sequence is an adult in good health. The chain links TRBV28 with TRBJ1-6; a confident D gene designation cannot be given. The nucleotide sequence is given as TGTGCCAGCAGTTTTTACTTGGAAAATAATTCACCCCTCCACTTT. Its protein product is CASSFYLENNSPLHF.